One and the same sample provided the 9 T cell receptor beta chains below, sequenced in a study of patients and donors after allogeneic stem cell transplantation. MiXCR, applied by TCRdb to the RT-PCR reads, yields one record per CDR3 protein. The profile covers more than 9,000 distinct CDR3 sequences, with roughly a fifth appearing a single time and roughly 49% taken by the ten largest. The specimen sequenced was blood, either unsorted or a sorted T cell fraction (not recorded which). All receptors come from a human donor who was either an allogeneic HSCT recipient or a stem cell or donor lymphocyte infusion donor (not recorded which). It is not recorded whose cells these are; they may come from a transplant donor.

The chain carries TRBV12-3 or TRBV12-4 and TRBJ1-6; D gene uncertain. Between the trimmed V and J ends, which lost 4 bases and 6 bases, there was a span of 16 bases. This CDR3 region has 16 residues. The CDR3 region is CASSSYIIGSNSPLHF. In nucleotides, the CDR3 is TGTGCCAGCAGTTCGTACATAATTGGGAGTAATTCACCCCTCCACTTT.

This chain links TRBV6-1 with TRBJ1-3; no clear D. CDR1 and CDR2 (germline): MNHNS, SASEGT. Trimming left V 1 base short and J 0 bases short, with 4 bases between. The CDR3 sequence is 14 residues long. CDR3 nucleotides: TGTGCCAGCAGTGAAGGCCGCTCTGGAAACACCATATATTTT. Translation: CASSEGRSGNTIYF.

The chain employs TRBV20-1 and TRBJ2-5; D not resolved. The CDR3 totals 14 residues. Germline V gene data show CDR1 as DFQATT and CDR2 as SNEGSKA (reference sequence). V lost 2 bases, J lost 4 bases, and 14 bases lay in between. This chain's CDR3 is CSARTTPPGETQYF. The CDR3, as DNA: TGCAGTGCTAGAACCACACCCCCGGGAGAGACCCAGTACTTC.

This clonotype was counted many times. V gene TRBV20-1 combines with J gene TRBJ1-3; TRBD1 matches 8 bases. The CDR3 has 13 residues. Germline loops: CDR1 DFQATT, CDR2 SNEGSKA (reference sequence). V was pared by 6 bases and J by 4 bases, with 5 bases of the junction left unmatched. CDR3 region: CSALGQEGNTIYF. DNA for the CDR3: TGCAGTGCCCTGGGACAGGAGGGAAACACCATATATTTT.

In this sample, this clonotype turned up a few times. The chain employs TRBV7-9 and TRBJ1-3; the D is unclear. Germline V gene data show CDR1 as SEHNR and CDR2 as FQNEAQ (reference sequence). Between the trimmed V and J ends, which lost 0 bases and 3 bases, there was a span of 12 bases. This CDR3 comprises 16 residues. CDR3 coding DNA: TGTGCCAGCAGCTTAGCGCCGGTGGGGAGTGGAAACACCATATATTTT. It specifies CASSLAPVGSGNTIYF. The full variable domain, completed using reference TRBV7-9 and TRBJ1-3, is DTGVSQNPRHKITKRGQNVTFRCDPISEHNRLYWYRQTLGQGPEFLTYFQNEAQLEKSRLLSDRFSAERPKGSFSTLEIQRTEQGDSAMYLCASSLAPVGSGNTIYFGEGSWLTVV.

This clonotype appeared a few times. CDR3 region: CASSPQGQQYEQYF. The CDR3 DNA is TGTGCCAGCTCACCACAGGGACAACAATACGAGCAGTACTTC. The V call is TRBV18, the J call TRBJ2-7; a possible D gene is TRBD1 (6 bases). V was pared by 1 base and J by 4 bases, with 11 bases between. CDR1 is KGHSH and CDR2 is LQKENI in the germline V gene. This CDR3 region has 14 residues.

This clonotype was counted ten times or more. The J gene is TRBJ2-2, the V gene TRBV5-1; D possibly matches TRBD1 or TRBD2 (5 bases each). The V end lost 0 bases, the J end lost 2 bases, and 14 bases lay between the germline ends. The CDR3 is 17 residues long. Germline CDR1 and CDR2: SGHRS and YFSETQ. The CDR3 DNA follows: TGCGCCAGCAGCTTGGTACGGGGACGGTCAAACACCGGGGAGCTGTTTTTT. This translates into CASSLVRGRSNTGELFF. The full variable domain, rest sourced from reference TRBV5-1 and TRBJ2-2, is KAGVTQTPRYLIKTRGQQVTLSCSPISGHRSVSWYQQTPGQGLQFLFEYFSETQRNKGNFPGRFSGRQFSNSRSEMNVSTLELGDSALYLCASSLVRGRSNTGELFFGEGSRLTVL.

The V gene is TRBV7-8, the J gene TRBJ1-2, with a weak D call TRBD1 (5 bases). Trimming stripped 4 bases from V and 0 bases from J, with 18 bases between. The CDR3 loop spans 17 amino acids. Germline V gene sequence: CDR1 SGHVS, CDR2 FQNEAQ. The CDR3 nucleotides read TGTGCCAGCAGCTACCCGAGACAGATTCGACCTAACTATGGCTACACCTTC. Its translation: CASSYPRQIRPNYGYTF.

In its sample, this clonotype was seen a few times. The chain combines TRBV10-3 with TRBJ1-1; D gene uncertain. There are 14 residues in the CDR3. Germline CDR1 and CDR2: ENHRY and SYGVKD. The germline V and J ends were trimmed by 10 bases and 1 base, with 16 bases remaining between them. The CDR3 coding sequence is TGTGCCACCCTCCTCGGGTCGGGGAACACTGAAGCTTTCTTT. It specifies CATLLGSGNTEAFF.